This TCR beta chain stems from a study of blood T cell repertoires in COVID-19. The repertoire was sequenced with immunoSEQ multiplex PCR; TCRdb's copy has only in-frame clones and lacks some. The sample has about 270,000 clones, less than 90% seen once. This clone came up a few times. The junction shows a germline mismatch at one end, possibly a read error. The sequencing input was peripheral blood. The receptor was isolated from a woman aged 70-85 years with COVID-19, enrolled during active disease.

The CDR3 is CATSALTGIQETQYF. DNA for the CDR3: TGTGCCACCAGTGCTTTGACCGGGATCCAAGAGACCCAGTACTTC. The chain has TRBV24-1 and TRBJ2-5, with D tentatively TRBD2 (5 bases). The CDR3 extends over 15 amino acids. Germline V CDR1 and CDR2: KGHDR, SFDVKD.